Here is one TCR beta chain with its context. Its specificity is unknown. The sample originates from a study of shared clonotypes between healthy human individuals. Across the study: Each donor contributed plates that comprised three CD4 naive, three CD4 memory, two CD8 naive and one CD8 memory. Study-wide results and limits: Blood was the only sampled material, and tissue repertoires likely differ. Among the subsets, naive ones generally showed larger estimated richness than memory ones.

The CDR3 totals 18 residues. The germline V gene encodes CDR1 MDHEN and CDR2 SYDVKM. Trimming took off 3 bases at V and 0 bases at J, with 18 bases between the two ends. Selected positively for CCR7 and CD45RO-negative, naive CD8 cells excluded terminally differentiated effector memory CD45RA+ cells. Sequenced by immunoSEQ multiplex PCR; TCRdb stores in-frame clones only, minus some. Among around 1.9 million clones listed, just over 90% were seen once. The sample was naive CD8+ T cells from PBMCs. This TCR was sampled from a man aged 18 to 29 in good health. Some clones in this sample may be carry-over from other donors' samples. This rearrangement joins TRBV28 to TRBJ1-5; no firm D call. CDR3 amino acids: CASSFLTSSPYSNQPQHF. The CDR3 DNA follows: TGTGCCAGCAGTTTCCTTACAAGTTCCCCCTATAGCAATCAGCCCCAGCATTTT.